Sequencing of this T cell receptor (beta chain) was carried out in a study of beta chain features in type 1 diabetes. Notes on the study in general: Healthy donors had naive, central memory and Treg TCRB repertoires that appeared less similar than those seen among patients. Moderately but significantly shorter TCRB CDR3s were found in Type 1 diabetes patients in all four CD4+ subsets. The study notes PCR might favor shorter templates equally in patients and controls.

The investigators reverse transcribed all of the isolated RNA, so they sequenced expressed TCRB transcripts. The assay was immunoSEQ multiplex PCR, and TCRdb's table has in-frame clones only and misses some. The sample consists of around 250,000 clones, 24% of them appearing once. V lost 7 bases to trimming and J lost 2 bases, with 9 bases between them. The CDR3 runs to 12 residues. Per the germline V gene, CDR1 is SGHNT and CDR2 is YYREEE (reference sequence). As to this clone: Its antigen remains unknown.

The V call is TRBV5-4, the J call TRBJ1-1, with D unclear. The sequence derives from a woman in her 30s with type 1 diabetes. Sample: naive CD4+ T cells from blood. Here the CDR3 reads CASSEANTEAFF. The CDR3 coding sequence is TGTGCCAGCTCCGAGGCCAACACTGAAGCTTTCTTT.